These 25 T cell receptor beta chains came from one sample sequenced in a study of Graves' ophthalmopathy and Graves' hyperthyroidism (dated by TCRdb to 2016 to 2019). The reads were generated on an Illumina HiSeq 2000. For repertoire sequencing, the TCR beta CDR3 regions were amplified from RNA transcripts. A first-round RT-PCR used HTBI primers with the Qiagen OneStep RT-PCR kit, followed by a second-round multiplex PCR, size selection and purification. TCRdb trimmed the raw reads at Q25, called clones with MiXCR and kept productive beta chains. When rows share a CDR3 protein, they turn into one entry using the most common DNA and genes. The sample table records some 240,000 distinct CDR3 sequences; around 50% of these occur just once. The ten biggest clones cover about 45% of the sample. The sequenced material came from peripheral blood. Every receptor here comes from an adult man with Graves' ophthalmopathy.

V usage is TRBV12-3 or TRBV12-4 and J usage is TRBJ2-5, with 8 nucleotides matching TRBD2. V shed 10 bases, J shed 1 base, and the junction held 8 bases outside the gene matches. This CDR3 is 14 amino acids long. The CDR3 loop reads CATTAGALQETQYF. The CDR3 DNA reads TGTGCCACCACAGCGGGAGCTCTCCAAGAGACCCAGTACTTC.

At least ten counts were recorded for this clonotype. The chain recombines TRBV24-1 with TRBJ2-5; D is unclear. CDR1 is KGHDR and CDR2 is SFDVKD in the germline V gene. The CDR3 spans 15 residues. V was pared by 4 bases and J by 1 base, with 12 bases between. For the CDR3, the DNA is TGTGCCACCAGTGACGGACGGACGGCCCAAGAGACCCAGTACTTC. This encodes CATSDGRTAQETQYF.

The chain links TRBV5-8 to TRBJ1-1; no clear D. From germline, CDR1 is SGHTS and CDR2 YDEGEE. The V end was cut by 3 bases, the J end by 5 bases, with 11 bases between. This CDR3 comprises 13 residues. The CDR3 nucleotides are TGTGCCAGCAGCTCCCTCCGGGCTACTGAAGCTTTCTTT. Protein: CASSSLRATEAFF.

This clonotype was seen just once. The V gene is TRBV20-1, the J gene TRBJ2-7, with D perhaps matching TRBD2 (7 bases). Trimming cost V 1 base and J 4 bases, with 23 bases left between them. Germline values: CDR1 DFQATT, CDR2 SNEGSKA (reference sequence). The CDR3 totals 17 residues. This CDR3 is CSARGPRPGGASYEQYF. The CDR3 DNA is TGCAGTGCTAGAGGTCCCCGCCCGGGGGGCGCATCTTACGAGCAGTACTTC.

V gene TRBV2 combines with J gene TRBJ2-5; a possible D gene is TRBD1 (5 bases). This CDR3 is 14 amino acids long. V was cut by 5 bases and J by 2 bases, with 12 bases left in between. Germline loops: CDR1 SNHLY, CDR2 FYNNEI. CDR3 nucleotide sequence: TGTGCCAGCAGTCGTCAACAGGATCAAGAGACCCAGTACTTC. Protein: CASSRQQDQETQYF.

The V call is TRBV29-1, the J call TRBJ2-5, with D possibly TRBD2 on 5 matching bases. Germline CDR1 is SQVTM and CDR2 is ANQGSEA. The CDR3 loop spans 9 amino acids. With 4 bases removed from V and 9 bases from J, the gap between germline ends came to 6 bases. CDR3 sequence: CSVAGAQYF. CDR3 bases: TGCAGCGTTGCCGGGGCCCAGTACTTC.

The chain couples TRBV7-9 to TRBJ2-5; 11 nucleotides line up with TRBD1. The CDR3 consists of 15 residues. CDR1 SEHNR and CDR2 FQNEAQ come from the germline V gene (reference sequence). V was pared by 5 bases and J by 5 bases, with 7 bases of the junction left unmatched. CDR3: CASSGQGALGETQYF. The CDR3 coding sequence is TGTGCCAGCAGCGGACAGGGGGCGCTTGGGGAGACCCAGTACTTC.

This clonotype has a handful of counts. V gene TRBV29-1 combines with J gene TRBJ1-1; the D is unclear. V was cut by 3 bases and J by 8 bases, with 10 bases left in between. The CDR3 extends over 11 amino acids. Germline CDR1 is SQVTM and CDR2 is ANQGSEA. CDR3: CSVDGVGEAFF. The CDR3 coding sequence is TGCAGCGTTGATGGGGTGGGGGAAGCTTTCTTT.

The V call is TRBV12-3 or TRBV12-4, the J call TRBJ1-1, with D perhaps matching TRBD1 (5 bases). Trimming took 7 bases from V and 8 from J, leaving 11 bases between them. The CDR3 runs to 11 residues. This chain's CDR3 is CASIQGSEAFF. CDR3 DNA sequence: TGTGCCAGCATCCAGGGTTCGGAAGCTTTCTTT.

The chain joins TRBV11-2 to TRBJ1-1, with unresolved D. Per the germline V gene, CDR1 is SGHAT and CDR2 is FQNNGV. CDR3 length: 13 amino acids. Trimming stripped 8 bases from V and 0 bases from J, with 10 bases between. CDR3 sequence reads: CASHSPLNTEAFF. In DNA, the CDR3 is TGTGCCAGCCACTCCCCTCTGAACACTGAAGCTTTCTTT. The variable domain in full, with the rest retrieved from reference TRBV11-2 and TRBJ1-1, is EAGVAQSPRYKIIEKRQSVAFWCNPISGHATLYWYQQILGQGPKLLIQFQNNGVVDDSQLPKDRFSAERLKGVDSTLKIQPAKLEDSAVYLCASHSPLNTEAFFGQGTRLTVV.

V is TRBV29-1 and J is TRBJ1-1; 8 positions match TRBD1. The germline V gene encodes CDR1 SQVTM and CDR2 ANQGSEA. Losses at the gene ends were 7 bases for V and 3 bases for J; bases not matched to a gene: 28. This CDR3 contains 20 residues. CDR3 amino acids: CSASLLGRESYETGDTEAFF. DNA for the CDR3: TGCAGCGCCTCACTCCTTGGCAGGGAATCCTACGAGACAGGGGACACTGAAGCTTTCTTT.

The chain links TRBV12-3 or TRBV12-4 to TRBJ1-1; D possibly corresponds to TRBD1 (5 bases). The CDR3 is 15 amino acids. V dropped 6 bases and J dropped 3 bases, with 17 bases sitting between them. The CDR3 nucleotides read TGTGCCAGCAGCCCCTCTAGGGGCTGGTACACTGAAGCTTTCTTT. This encodes CASSPSRGWYTEAFF.

This clonotype was observed a handful of times. This chain uses TRBV9 with TRBJ2-7; tentative D call: TRBD1 (6 bases). V was trimmed by 4 bases and J by 3 bases, leaving 14 bases between them. Germline V gene lookup returns CDR1 SGDLS and CDR2 YYNGEE. The CDR3 totals 14 residues. The CDR3 sequence is CASSSGQLDYEQYF. The CDR3 nucleotides read TGTGCCAGCAGCAGCGGACAGCTCGACTACGAGCAGTACTTC.

This clonotype was detected once. The rearrangement links TRBV4-1 to TRBJ2-7, with 8 bases identical to TRBD1. Germline CDR1 and CDR2: MGHRA and YSYEKL. The J segment lost 4 bases and the V segment lost 4 bases, leaving 3 bases of the junction unmatched. The CDR3 runs 13 residues. The CDR3 DNA reads TGCGCCAGCAGCCGATGGACAGGGTACGAGCAGTACTTC. Its protein product is CASSRWTGYEQYF.

With respect to this clonotype: One end of the junction fails to match germline, which may point to a read error. The V gene is TRBV9, the J gene TRBJ2-6, with 8 bases identical to TRBD2. The V gene's germline CDR1 is SGDLS and CDR2 YYNGEE. This CDR3 region has 14 residues. The CDR3 protein is CASRPMRGAHVLTF. CDR3 sequence (DNA): TGTGCCAGCCGCCCGATGCGGGGGGCCCACGTCCTGACTTTC.

This clonotype appeared a few times. One end of the junction varies from germline; a read error may be responsible. The chain is built from TRBV7-8 and TRBJ2-5; 8 bases agree with TRBD1. The CDR3 is 17 amino acids. Germline assignment: CDR1 SGHVS and CDR2 FQNEAQ. The CDR3 DNA follows: TGCGCCAGCAGCCACCCCAGGACAGGGAACCTAAGGGAGACCCAGTACTTC. It specifies CASSHPRTGNLRETQYF.

This chain connects TRBV5-5 to TRBJ1-5; D is perhaps TRBD1 (6 bases). The CDR3 is made up of 14 amino acids. Looked up from germline, CDR1 is SGHKS and CDR2 is YYEKEE (reference sequence). V lost 1 base, J lost 6 bases, and 11 bases lay in between. The CDR3 DNA sequence: TGTGCCAGCAGCTTGACGAGGGGGAGTCAGCCCCAGCATTTT. Protein sequence: CASSLTRGSQPQHF. Based on the CDR3 plus reference TRBV5-5 and TRBJ1-5, the full variable domain is DAGVTQSPTHLIKTRGQQVTLRCSPISGHKSVSWYQQVLGQGPQFIFQYYEKEERGRGNFPDRFSARQFPNYSSELNVNALLLGDSALYLCASSLTRGSQPQHFGDGTRLSIL.

This clonotype was found a few times. The CDR3: CASRAPGNSPLHF. The CDR3 DNA reads TGTGCCAGCAGGGCACCGGGTAATTCACCCCTCCACTTT. This chain connects TRBV3-1 to TRBJ1-6; D gene unclear. Deletions cut 6 bases from V and 6 bases from J, with 9 bases between. This CDR3 region has 13 residues. CDR1 and CDR2 from the germline V gene are LGHDT and YNNKEL (reference sequence).

The rearrangement uses TRBV28 and TRBJ2-7; 8 positions agree with TRBD1. The CDR3 covers 16 residues. The V and J ends lost 4 bases and 0 bases, in that order; junction bases with no gene match: 8. Germline CDR1 reads MDHEN; CDR2 reads SYDVKM. As DNA, the CDR3 is TGTGCCAGCAGTTACCAGGTGGGGACAGGCTCCTACGAGCAGTACTTC. It yields the protein CASSYQVGTGSYEQYF.

Regarding this clonotype: A read error may account for a junction end that differs from germline. The rearrangement uses TRBV10-3 and TRBJ2-7; D might be TRBD1 (5 bases). From germline, CDR1 is ENHRY and CDR2 SYGVKD. The CDR3 sequence is 14 residues long. CDR3: CASSQTGAPYEQYF. CDR3 bases: TGTGCCAGCAGTCAAACAGGTGCGCCCTACGAGCAGTACTTC.

CDR3 protein: CASSPRTGYKEQYF. DNA of the CDR3: TGTGCCAGCAGTCCGAGGACAGGTTATAAAGAGCAGTACTTC. V and J are TRBV12-3 or TRBV12-4 and TRBJ2-7, with 7 bases lining up with TRBD1. The V gene end was trimmed by 5 bases and the J gene end by 7 bases; junction bases not matched to a gene: 11. CDR3 length: 14 residues.

The chain combines TRBV20-1 with TRBJ2-5, with D uncertain. The germline V gene has CDR1 DFQATT and CDR2 SNEGSKA (reference sequence). The CDR3 is made up of 12 amino acids. V lost 6 bases, J lost 0 bases, and 8 bases lay in between. The CDR3 spells CSADKHQETQYF. As DNA, the CDR3 is TGCAGTGCCGACAAGCACCAAGAGACCCAGTACTTC.

As to this clonotype: The junction shows a germline mismatch at one end, possibly a read error. V and J are TRBV10-3 and TRBJ2-7; weak D call: TRBD2 (6 bases). The CDR3 length is 15 residues. Germline CDR1 ENHRY, CDR2 SYGVKD. CDR3: CAISTHGTAPYGQYF. CDR3 in DNA: TGTGCCATCAGTACCCATGGGACTGCGCCCTACGGGCAGTACTTC.

A single count supports this clonotype. The chain employs TRBV29-1 and TRBJ1-4; weak D call: TRBD1 (6 bases). Germline CDR1 is SQVTM and CDR2 is ANQGSEA. V was clipped by 4 bases and J by 10 bases, with 19 bases between them. This CDR3 has 14 amino acids. The CDR3: CSVGWLAQGGKLFF. In DNA, the CDR3 is TGCAGCGTTGGCTGGTTAGCGCAAGGGGGAAAACTGTTTTTT. Based on the CDR3 plus reference TRBV29-1 and TRBJ1-4, the full variable domain is SAVISQKPSRDICQRGTSLTIQCQVDSQVTMMFWYRQQPGQSLTLIATANQGSEATYESGFVIDKFPISRPNLTFSTLTVSNMSPEDSSIYLCSVGWLAQGGKLFFGSGTQLSVL.

The gene calls are TRBV7-8 and TRBJ2-7, with 10 bases matching TRBD1. In germline, CDR1 is SGHVS, CDR2 FQNEAQ. The V segment lost 8 bases and the J segment 6 bases; nucleotides outside the gene matches: 22. The CDR3 spans 18 residues. DNA for the CDR3: TGTGCCAGCTTCCCCTTCCCCCCCGGGACAGGGGCTCTGTTCGAGCAGTACTTC. This encodes CASFPFPPGTGALFEQYF.